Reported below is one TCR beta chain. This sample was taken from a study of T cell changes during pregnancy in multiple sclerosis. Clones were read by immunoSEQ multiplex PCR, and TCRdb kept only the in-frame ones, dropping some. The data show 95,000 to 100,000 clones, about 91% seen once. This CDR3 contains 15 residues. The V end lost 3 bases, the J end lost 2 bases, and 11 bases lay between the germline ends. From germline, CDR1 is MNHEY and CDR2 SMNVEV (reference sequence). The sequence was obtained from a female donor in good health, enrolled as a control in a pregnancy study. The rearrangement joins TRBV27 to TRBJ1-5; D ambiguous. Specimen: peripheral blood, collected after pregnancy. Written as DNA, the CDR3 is TGTGCCAGCAGTTTTCGCCCACTCGGCAATCAGCCCCAGCATTTT. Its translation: CASSFRPLGNQPQHF.